This T cell receptor beta chain originates from a study of blood T cell repertoires in COVID-19. Study-level background: Collection of acute and convalescent COVID-19 samples took place in the United States, Italy and Spain. Nucleic acid was either cDNA or gDNA, and it came from T cells, B-cell-depleted T cells, or PBMCs.

The V end was cut by 2 bases, the J end by 2 bases, with 12 bases between. Germline V gene data show CDR1 as ENHRY and CDR2 as SYGVKD. This CDR3 comprises 15 residues. Authors' methods: Amplification of reference gene primers provided the estimated nucleated cell counts. Method: immunoSEQ multiplex PCR; TCRdb's copy keeps in-frame clones and lacks some. From that table come the V and J calls and clone size; the DNA was used to work out D and trimming. The sample comprises about 130,000 clones, about 80% of which are singletons, and around 2.7% rests with the top ten. The sequenced material came from peripheral blood. The chain carries TRBV10-3 and TRBJ1-2, with D perhaps matching TRBD1 (5 bases). The sequence derives from an elderly woman with acute or convalescent COVID-19. The CDR3 coding sequence is TGTGCCATCAGTGAGGGGCCGACAGTCAACTATGGCTACACCTTC. This gives the protein CAISEGPTVNYGYTF.